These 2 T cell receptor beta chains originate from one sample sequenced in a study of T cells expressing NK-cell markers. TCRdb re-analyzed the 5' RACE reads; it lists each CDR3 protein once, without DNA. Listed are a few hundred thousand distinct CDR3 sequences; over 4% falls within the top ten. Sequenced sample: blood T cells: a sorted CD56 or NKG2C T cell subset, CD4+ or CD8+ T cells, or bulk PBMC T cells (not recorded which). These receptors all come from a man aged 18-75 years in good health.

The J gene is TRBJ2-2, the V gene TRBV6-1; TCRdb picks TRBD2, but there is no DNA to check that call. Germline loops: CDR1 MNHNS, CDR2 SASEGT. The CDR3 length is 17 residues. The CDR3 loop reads CASSGLAGGRRVGELFF.

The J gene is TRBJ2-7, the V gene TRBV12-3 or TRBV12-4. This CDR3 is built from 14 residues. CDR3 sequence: CASSFAVLPYEQYF.